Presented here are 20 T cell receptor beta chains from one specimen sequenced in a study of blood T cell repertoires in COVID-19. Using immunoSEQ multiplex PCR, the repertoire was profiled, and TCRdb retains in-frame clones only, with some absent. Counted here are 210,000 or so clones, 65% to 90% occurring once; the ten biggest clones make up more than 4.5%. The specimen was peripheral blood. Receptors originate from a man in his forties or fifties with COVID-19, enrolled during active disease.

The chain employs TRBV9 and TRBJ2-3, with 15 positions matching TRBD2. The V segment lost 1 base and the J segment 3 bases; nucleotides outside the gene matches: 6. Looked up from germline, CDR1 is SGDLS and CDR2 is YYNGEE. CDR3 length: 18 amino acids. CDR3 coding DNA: TGTGCCAGCAGCGTACGGGGACTAGCGGGGGGTAAAACAGATACGCAGTATTTT. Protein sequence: CASSVRGLAGGKTDTQYF.

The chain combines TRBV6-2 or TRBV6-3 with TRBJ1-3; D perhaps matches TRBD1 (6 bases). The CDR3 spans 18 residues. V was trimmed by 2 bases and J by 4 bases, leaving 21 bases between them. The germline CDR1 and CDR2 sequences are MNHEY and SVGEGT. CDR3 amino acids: CASSYPPPDRREGNTIYF. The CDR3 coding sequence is TGTGCCAGCAGTTACCCGCCTCCGGACAGACGGGAAGGAAACACCATATATTTT.

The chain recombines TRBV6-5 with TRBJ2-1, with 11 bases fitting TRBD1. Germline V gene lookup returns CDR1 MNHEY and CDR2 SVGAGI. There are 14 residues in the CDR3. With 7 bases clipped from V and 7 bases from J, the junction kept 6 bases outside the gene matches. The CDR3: CASTDRGPRNEQFF. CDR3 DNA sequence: TGTGCCAGCACGGACAGGGGGCCGAGGAATGAGCAGTTCTTC.

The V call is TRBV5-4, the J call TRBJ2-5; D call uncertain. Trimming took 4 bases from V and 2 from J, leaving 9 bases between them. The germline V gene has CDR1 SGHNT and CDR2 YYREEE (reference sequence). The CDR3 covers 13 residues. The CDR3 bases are TGTGCCAGCAGCAGAGGCACGCAAGAGACCCAGTACTTC. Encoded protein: CASSRGTQETQYF. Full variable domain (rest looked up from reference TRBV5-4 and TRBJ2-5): ETGVTQSPTHLIKTRGQQVTLRCSSQSGHNTVSWYQQALGQGPQFIFQYYREEENGRGNFPPRFSGLQFPNYSSELNVNALELDDSALYLCASSRGTQETQYFGPGTRLLVL.

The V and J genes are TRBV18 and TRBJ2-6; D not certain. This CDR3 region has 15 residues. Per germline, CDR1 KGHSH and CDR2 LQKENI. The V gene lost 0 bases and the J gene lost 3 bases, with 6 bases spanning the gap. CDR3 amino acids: CASSPPIDGANVLTF. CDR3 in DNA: TGTGCCAGCTCACCACCGATAGATGGGGCCAACGTCCTGACTTTC.

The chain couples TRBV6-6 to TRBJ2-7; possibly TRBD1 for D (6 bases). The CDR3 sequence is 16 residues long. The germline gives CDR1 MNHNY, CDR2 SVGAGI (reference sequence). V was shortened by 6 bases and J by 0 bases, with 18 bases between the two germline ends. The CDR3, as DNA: TGTGCCAGCAGCCGATCCCCCCGGGACAACTCCTACGAGCAGTACTTC. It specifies CASSRSPRDNSYEQYF.

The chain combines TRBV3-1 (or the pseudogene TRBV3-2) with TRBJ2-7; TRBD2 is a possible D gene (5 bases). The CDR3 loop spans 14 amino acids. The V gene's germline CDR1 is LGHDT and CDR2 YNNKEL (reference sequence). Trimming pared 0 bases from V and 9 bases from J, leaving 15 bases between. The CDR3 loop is CASSQDQVPGGQYF. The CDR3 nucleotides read TGTGCCAGCAGCCAAGATCAGGTTCCTGGAGGGCAGTACTTC.

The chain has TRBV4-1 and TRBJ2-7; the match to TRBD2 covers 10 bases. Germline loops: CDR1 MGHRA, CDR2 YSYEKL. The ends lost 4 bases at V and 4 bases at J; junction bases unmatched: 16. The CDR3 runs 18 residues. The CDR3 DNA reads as TGCGCCAGCAGCCTCGCGAGCGGGGCTAGCGGGGGAATATACGAGCAGTACTTC. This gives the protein CASSLASGASGGIYEQYF.

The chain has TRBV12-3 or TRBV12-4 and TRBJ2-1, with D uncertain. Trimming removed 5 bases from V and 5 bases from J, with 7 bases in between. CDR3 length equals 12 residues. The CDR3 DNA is TGTGCCAGCAGTCCGATAGACAATGAGCAGTTCTTC. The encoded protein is CASSPIDNEQFF.

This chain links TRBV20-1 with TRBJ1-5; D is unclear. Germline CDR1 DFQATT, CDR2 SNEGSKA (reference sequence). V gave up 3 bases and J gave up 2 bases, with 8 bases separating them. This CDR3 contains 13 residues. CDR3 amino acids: CSASRLRNQPQHF. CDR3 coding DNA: TGCAGTGCTAGTCGTCTCCGCAATCAGCCCCAGCATTTT.

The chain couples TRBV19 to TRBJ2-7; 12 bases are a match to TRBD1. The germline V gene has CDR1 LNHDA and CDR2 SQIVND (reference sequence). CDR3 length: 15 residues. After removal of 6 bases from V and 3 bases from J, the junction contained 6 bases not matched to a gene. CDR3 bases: TGTGCCAGTAGCCAAGGGACAGGGGGCGTCTACGAGCAGTACTTC. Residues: CASSQGTGGVYEQYF.

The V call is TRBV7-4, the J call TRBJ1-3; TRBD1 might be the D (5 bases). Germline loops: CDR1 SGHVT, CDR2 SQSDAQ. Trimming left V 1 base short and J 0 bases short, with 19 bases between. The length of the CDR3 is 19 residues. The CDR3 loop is CASSLVVVWTPSSGNTIYF. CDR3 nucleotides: TGTGCCAGCAGCTTAGTCGTTGTCTGGACACCAAGCTCTGGAAACACCATATATTTT.

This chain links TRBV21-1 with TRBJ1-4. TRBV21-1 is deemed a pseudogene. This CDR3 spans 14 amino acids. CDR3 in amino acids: CASSTRDGSEKLFF. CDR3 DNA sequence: TGTGCCAGCAGCACCCGGGACGGGAGTGAAAAACTGTTTTTT.

The DNA of the CDR3 is TGTGCCAGCAAACCTGACAGGGTACCCCGAGTGATCGAGTATTTT. This gives the protein CASKPDRVPRVIEYF. The V and J genes are TRBV27 and TRBJ2-3, with 7 bases lining up with TRBD1. V lost 7 bases, J lost 13 bases, and 20 bases stayed unmatched. The CDR3 contains 15 residues. Germline V gene data show CDR1 as MNHEY and CDR2 as SMNVEV (reference sequence).

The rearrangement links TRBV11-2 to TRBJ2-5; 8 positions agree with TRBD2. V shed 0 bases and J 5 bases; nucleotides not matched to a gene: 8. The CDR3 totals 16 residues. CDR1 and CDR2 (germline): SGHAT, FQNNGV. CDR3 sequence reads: CASSLDRAGGVETQYF. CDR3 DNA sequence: TGTGCCAGCAGCTTAGATAGGGCGGGGGGAGTGGAGACCCAGTACTTC.

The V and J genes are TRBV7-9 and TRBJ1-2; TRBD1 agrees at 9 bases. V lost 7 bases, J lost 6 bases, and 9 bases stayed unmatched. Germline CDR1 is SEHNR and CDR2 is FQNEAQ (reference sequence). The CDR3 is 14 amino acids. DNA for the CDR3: TGTGCCAGCAACACACCGGACAGGGGAGATGGCTACACCTTC. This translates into CASNTPDRGDGYTF.

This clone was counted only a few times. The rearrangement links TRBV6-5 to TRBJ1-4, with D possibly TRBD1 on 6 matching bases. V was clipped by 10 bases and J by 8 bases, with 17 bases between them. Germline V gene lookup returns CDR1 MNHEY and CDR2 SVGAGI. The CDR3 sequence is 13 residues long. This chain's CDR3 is CATKGVNKEKLFF. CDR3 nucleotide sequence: TGTGCCACCAAGGGGGTAAATAAGGAAAAACTGTTTTTT.

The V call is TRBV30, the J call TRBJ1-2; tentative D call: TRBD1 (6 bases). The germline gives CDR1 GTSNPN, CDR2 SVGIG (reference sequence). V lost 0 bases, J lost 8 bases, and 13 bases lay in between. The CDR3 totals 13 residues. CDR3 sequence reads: CAWSVLGGSGYTF. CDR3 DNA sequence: TGTGCCTGGAGTGTACTAGGGGGTTCGGGCTACACCTTC.

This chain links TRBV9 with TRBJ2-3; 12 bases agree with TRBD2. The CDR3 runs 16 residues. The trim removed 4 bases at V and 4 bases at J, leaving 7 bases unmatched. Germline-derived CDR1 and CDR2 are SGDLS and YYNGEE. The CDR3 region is CASSPRLAGAPDTQYF. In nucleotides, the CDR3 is TGTGCCAGCAGCCCCCGACTAGCGGGGGCCCCAGATACGCAGTATTTT.

DNA for the CDR3: TGTGCCAGCAGCCCACAGACAGGTTTAGTCTACGAGCAGTACTTC. It codes for CASSPQTGLVYEQYF. V is TRBV9 and J is TRBJ2-7; a possible D gene is TRBD1 (6 bases). Germline assignment: CDR1 SGDLS and CDR2 YYNGEE. V shed 4 bases and J shed 3 bases, with 17 bases lying between them. The length of the CDR3 is 15 residues.